A single sample is the source of the 15 T cell receptor beta chains below, sequenced in a study of cytomegalovirus exposure and HLA in healthy donors. Using immunoSEQ multiplex PCR, the repertoire was profiled, and TCRdb retains in-frame clones only, with some absent. Of roughly 330,000 clones listed, roughly 87% are singletons. Sequencing was done on a sample of PBMCs. These receptors all come from a woman aged 25 to 39 in good health and CMV-seropositive.

V and J are TRBV6-6 and TRBJ1-3, with TRBD1 matching 7 bases. Germline values: CDR1 MNHNY, CDR2 SVGAGI (reference sequence). J was trimmed by 3 bases and V by 0 bases; bases with no gene match: 5. This CDR3 is built from 16 residues. CDR3 sequence reads: CASSYSKQGLGNTIYF. Here the CDR3 DNA reads TGTGCCAGCAGTTACTCAAAACAGGGGCTTGGAAACACCATATATTTT.

This clone came up a few times. This sample also contains other DNA sequences that code for the same CDR3. This chain links TRBV27 with TRBJ2-2; D unresolved. The V end was cut by 5 bases, the J end by 2 bases, with 3 bases between. The CDR3 has 12 residues. The germline gives CDR1 MNHEY, CDR2 SMNVEV (reference sequence). CDR3 residues: CASSRNTGELFF. The DNA for the CDR3 is TGTGCCAGCAGTCGTAACACCGGGGAGCTGTTTTTT.

The V gene is TRBV29-1, the J gene TRBJ2-5; 8 bases are shared with TRBD2. The germline CDR1 and CDR2 sequences are SQVTM and ANQGSEA. After removal of 6 bases from V and 14 bases from J, the junction contained 14 bases not matched to a gene. The CDR3 covers 12 residues. CDR3 in amino acids: CSVNEGGGPSYF. The CDR3 region has the DNA TGCAGCGTCAATGAGGGCGGGGGGCCTAGTTACTTC.

The chain carries TRBV19 and TRBJ1-5; 7 bases agree with TRBD1. V shed 4 bases, J shed 7 bases, and the junction held 7 bases outside the gene matches. There are 14 residues in the CDR3. Germline V gives CDR1 LNHDA, CDR2 SQIVND (reference sequence). In DNA, the CDR3 is TGTGCCAGTAGTAAGGGGGCCAGGGGCCAGCCCCAGCATTTT. Protein sequence: CASSKGARGQPQHF.

To note about this clone: The same CDR3 also results from other DNA sequences found in this sample. The chain is built from TRBV6-5 and TRBJ2-3; 8 bases align to TRBD1. Germline V lookup: CDR1 MNHEY, CDR2 SVGAGI. The CDR3 contains 12 residues. Unmatched junction bases numbered 3, after V lost 10 bases and J lost 3 bases. The CDR3: CATGQGTDTQYF. CDR3 nucleotides: TGTGCCACCGGACAGGGAACAGATACGCAGTATTTT.

This chain joins TRBV30 and TRBJ2-7, with a tentative D call TRBD2 (6 bases). This CDR3 region has 14 residues. The germline V gene has CDR1 GTSNPN and CDR2 SVGIG (reference sequence). The V and J ends lost 3 bases and 2 bases respectively, with 14 bases between them. DNA for the CDR3: TGTGCCTGGAGATCGGGGGAAAACCCCTACGAGCAGTACTTC. This encodes CAWRSGENPYEQYF.

The V call is TRBV6-6, the J call TRBJ2-5, with D possibly being TRBD2 (6 bases). Germline loops: CDR1 MNHNY, CDR2 SVGAGI (reference sequence). Trimming removed 3 bases at V and 8 bases at J, with 16 bases between. CDR3 length: 14 amino acids. CDR3 sequence reads: CASSYELGGTTQYF. The CDR3, as DNA: TGTGCCAGCAGTTATGAGCTTGGCGGGACTACCCAGTACTTC.

This chain connects TRBV6-6 to TRBJ2-3; possible D gene TRBD2, 6 bases. The CDR3 loop spans 15 amino acids. Deletions cut 6 bases from V and 1 base from J, with 14 bases between. CDR1 and CDR2 from the germline V gene are MNHNY and SVGAGI (reference sequence). CDR3 sequence reads: CASRRLGGGTDTQYF. CDR3 nucleotide sequence: TGTGCCAGCAGACGACTTGGCGGGGGCACAGATACGCAGTATTTT.

This rearrangement joins TRBV27 to TRBJ2-3; 8 bases align to TRBD2. Germline-derived CDR1 and CDR2 are MNHEY and SMNVEV (reference sequence). This CDR3 spans 17 amino acids. V was pared by 5 bases and J by 0 bases, with 10 bases of the junction left unmatched. CDR3 residues: CASSPYLLAASTDTQYF. The DNA of the CDR3 is TGTGCCAGCAGTCCTTACTTACTAGCGGCTAGCACAGATACGCAGTATTTT.

The chain carries TRBV6-5 and TRBJ1-3, with D uncertain. V was pared by 7 bases and J by 3 bases, with 4 bases between. This CDR3 has 11 residues. From germline, CDR1 is MNHEY and CDR2 SVGAGI. CDR3: CASTIGNTIYF. The CDR3 DNA follows: TGTGCCAGCACCATTGGAAACACCATATATTTT.

The V gene is TRBV28, the J gene TRBJ2-1, with 10 bases matching TRBD2. CDR1 and CDR2 from the germline V gene are MDHEN and SYDVKM. V was pared by 6 bases and J by 9 bases, with 11 bases of the junction left unmatched. The CDR3 totals 15 residues. The CDR3 DNA reads TGTGCCAGCAGCCCCGCTAGCGGGAGACTGGTTGAGCAGTTCTTC. It translates to CASSPASGRLVEQFF. The full variable domain, with the rest looked up from reference TRBV28 and TRBJ2-1, is DVKVTQSSRYLVKRTGEKVFLECVQDMDHENMFWYRQDPGLGLRLIYFSYDVKMKEKGDIPEGYSVSREKKERFSLILESASTNQTSMYLCASSPASGRLVEQFFGPGTRLTVL.

The table lists this clone with a count of one. The rearrangement joins TRBV13 to TRBJ1-3, with D possibly matching TRBD1 (5 bases). Germline V lookup: CDR1 PRHDT, CDR2 FYEKMQ (reference sequence). The CDR3 totals 17 residues. Trimming cost V 1 base and J 6 bases, with 19 bases left between them. The CDR3 loop reads CASSLEGWSLEENTIYF. As DNA, the CDR3 is TGTGCCAGCAGCTTAGAGGGGTGGTCTCTGGAGGAAAACACCATATATTTT. The whole variable domain, filled in from reference TRBV13 and TRBJ1-3, reads AAGVIQSPRHLIKEKRETATLKCYPIPRHDTVYWYQQGPGQDPQFLISFYEKMQSDKGSIPDRFSAQQFSDYHSELNMSSLELGDSALYFCASSLEGWSLEENTIYFGEGSWLTVV.

The genes are TRBV2 and TRBJ1-2, with D perhaps matching TRBD1 (5 bases). The CDR3 has 13 residues. From germline, CDR1 is SNHLY and CDR2 FYNNEI. V was shortened by 6 bases and J by 2 bases, with 10 bases between the two germline ends. CDR3 DNA sequence: TGTGCCAGCAGAGGCAGACAGAACTATGGCTACACCTTC. This gives the protein CASRGRQNYGYTF.

This chain links TRBV6-1 with TRBJ1-1, with D perhaps matching TRBD1 (5 bases). The ends were cut back, 3 bases at V and 5 bases at J, with 16 bases in the middle. In germline, CDR1 is MNHNS, CDR2 SASEGT. This CDR3 spans 15 amino acids. This CDR3 reads CASSEHPGRITEAFF. CDR3 nucleotide sequence: TGTGCCAGCAGTGAGCATCCGGGACGAATAACTGAAGCTTTCTTT.

About this clone: Distinct nucleotide sequences in the sample also encode this CDR3. J is TRBJ2-7 and V is TRBV28, with D hard to call. The germline V gene has CDR1 MDHEN and CDR2 SYDVKM. The CDR3 sequence is 12 residues long. Trimming took 3 bases from V and 4 from J, leaving 7 bases between them. This CDR3 reads CASSFGLYEQYF. The CDR3 region has the DNA TGTGCCAGCAGTTTCGGATTATACGAGCAGTACTTC.